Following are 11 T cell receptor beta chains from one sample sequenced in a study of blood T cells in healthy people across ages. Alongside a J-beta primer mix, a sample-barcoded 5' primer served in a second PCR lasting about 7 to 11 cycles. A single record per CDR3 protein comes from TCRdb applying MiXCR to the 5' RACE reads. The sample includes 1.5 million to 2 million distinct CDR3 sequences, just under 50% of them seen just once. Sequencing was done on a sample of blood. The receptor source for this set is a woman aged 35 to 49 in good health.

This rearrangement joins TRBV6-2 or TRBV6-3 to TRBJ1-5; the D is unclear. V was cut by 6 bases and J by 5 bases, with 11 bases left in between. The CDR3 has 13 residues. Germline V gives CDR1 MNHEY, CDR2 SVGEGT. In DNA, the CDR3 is TGTGCCAGCAGGCCCCACGAGGATCAGCCCCAGCATTTT. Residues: CASRPHEDQPQHF.

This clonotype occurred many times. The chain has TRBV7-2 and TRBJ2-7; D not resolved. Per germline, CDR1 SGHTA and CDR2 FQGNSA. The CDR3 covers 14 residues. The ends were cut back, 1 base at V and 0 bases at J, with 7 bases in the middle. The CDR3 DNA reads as TGTGCCAGCAGCTTAGGCAGGAGCTCCTACGAGCAGTACTTC. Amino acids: CASSLGRSSYEQYF. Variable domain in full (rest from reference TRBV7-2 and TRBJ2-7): GAGVSQSPSNKVTEKGKDVELRCDPISGHTALYWYRQSLGQGLEFLIYFQGNSAPDKSGLPSDRFSAERTGGSVSTLTIQRTQQEDSAVYLCASSLGRSSYEQYFGPGTRLTVT.

For the CDR3, the DNA is TGTGCCAGCAGCACCCGGACTAGTTGGACAGATACGCAGTATTTT. Its protein is CASSTRTSWTDTQYF. This chain links TRBV3-1 with TRBJ2-3; 7 bases align to TRBD2. V dropped 5 bases and J dropped 3; count of bases not matched to a gene: 8. Germline lookup yields CDR1 LGHDT and CDR2 YNNKEL (reference sequence). The CDR3 length is 15 residues.

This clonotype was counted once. CDR3 residues: CASSLAGGGAGYEQFF. DNA for the CDR3: TGTGCCAGCAGCTTGGCGGGCGGGGGGGCCGGTTATGAGCAGTTCTTC. V gene TRBV5-4 combines with J gene TRBJ2-1, with 9 bases lining up with TRBD2. This CDR3 spans 16 amino acids. J lost 8 bases, V lost 0 bases, and 9 bases had no gene match. Germline CDR1 SGHNT, CDR2 YYREEE (reference sequence).

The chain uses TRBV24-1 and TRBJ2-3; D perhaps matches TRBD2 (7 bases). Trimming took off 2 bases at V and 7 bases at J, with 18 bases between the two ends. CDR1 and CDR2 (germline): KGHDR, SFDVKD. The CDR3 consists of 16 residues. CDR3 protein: CATSDSRGLELYTQYF. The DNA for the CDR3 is TGTGCCACCAGTGATTCGCGGGGGCTGGAACTATATACGCAGTATTTT.

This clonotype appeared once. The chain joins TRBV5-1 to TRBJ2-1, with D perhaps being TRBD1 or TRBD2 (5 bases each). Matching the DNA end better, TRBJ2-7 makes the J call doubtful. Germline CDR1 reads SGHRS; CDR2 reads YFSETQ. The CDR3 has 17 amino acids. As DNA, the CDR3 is TGCGCCAGCAGCTCCTTTTATCCAGGCAGGGACCTCTACGAGCAGTACTTC. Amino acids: CASSSFYPGRDLYEQYF.

This CDR3 is CASSLLRTDGYTF. The CDR3 bases are TGTGCCAGCAGCTTACTTAGGACAGACGGCTACACCTTC. The chain couples TRBV11-2 to TRBJ1-2; maybe TRBD1 (6 bases). The CDR3 spans 13 residues. Germline V lookup: CDR1 SGHAT, CDR2 FQNNGV. V was cut by 2 bases and J by 8 bases, with 12 bases left in between.

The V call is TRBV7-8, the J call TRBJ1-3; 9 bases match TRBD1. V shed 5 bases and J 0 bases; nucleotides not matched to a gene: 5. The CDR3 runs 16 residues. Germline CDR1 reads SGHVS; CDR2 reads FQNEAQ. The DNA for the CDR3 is TGTGCCAGCAGCAGGGACAGGGCCAGCTCTGGAAACACCATATATTTT. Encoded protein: CASSRDRASSGNTIYF.

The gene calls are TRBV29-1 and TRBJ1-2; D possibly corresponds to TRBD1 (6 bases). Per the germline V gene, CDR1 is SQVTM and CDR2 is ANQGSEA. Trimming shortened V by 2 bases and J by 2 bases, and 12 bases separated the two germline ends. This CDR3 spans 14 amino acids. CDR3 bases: TGCAGCGTTGAACAGGGGCCGAAAAACTATGGCTACACCTTC. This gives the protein CSVEQGPKNYGYTF.

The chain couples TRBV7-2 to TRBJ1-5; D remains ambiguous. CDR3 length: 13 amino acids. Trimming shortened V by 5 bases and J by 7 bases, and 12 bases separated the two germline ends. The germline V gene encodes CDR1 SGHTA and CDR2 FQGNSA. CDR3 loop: CASSAYIGQPQHF. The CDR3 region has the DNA TGTGCCAGCAGCGCCTACATTGGACAGCCCCAGCATTTT.

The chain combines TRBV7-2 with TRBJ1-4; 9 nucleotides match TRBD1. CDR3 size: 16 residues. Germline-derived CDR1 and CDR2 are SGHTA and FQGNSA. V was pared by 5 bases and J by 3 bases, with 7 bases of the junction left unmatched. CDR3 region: CASSQVGQGANEKLFF. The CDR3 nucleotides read TGTGCCAGCAGCCAAGTGGGACAGGGAGCTAATGAAAAACTGTTTTTT.